Below, 11 T cell receptor beta chains from the same sample are listed, as sequenced in a study of blood T cell repertoires in COVID-19. Some clones are missing from TCRdb's copy, which holds only in-frame ones; the method was immunoSEQ multiplex PCR. The sample holds around 260,000 clones, 88% seen once. The sequenced material came from peripheral blood. These receptors came from a man aged 55 to 70 who had recovered from COVID-19.

The chain has TRBV14 and TRBJ1-4; tentative D call: TRBD1 (6 bases). Germline V gene sequence: CDR1 SGHDN, CDR2 FVKESK. Trimming pared 3 bases from V and 3 bases from J, leaving 14 bases between. This CDR3 contains 16 residues. The CDR3 DNA is TGTGCCAGCAGCCACAGAACAGGGTTGGCTAATGAAAAACTGTTTTTT. Translating it yields CASSHRTGLANEKLFF. Using reference TRBV14 and TRBJ1-4 for the parts outside the CDR3, the full variable domain is EAGVTQFPSHSVIEKGQTVTLRCDPISGHDNLYWYRRVMGKEIKFLLHFVKESKQDESGMPNNRFLAERTGGTYSTLKVQPAELEDSGVYFCASSHRTGLANEKLFFGSGTQLSVL.

The chain employs TRBV4-2 and TRBJ2-5; 7 nucleotides agree with TRBD2. This CDR3 has 16 amino acids. The ends lost 0 bases at V and 1 base at J; junction bases unmatched: 5. CDR1 LGHNA and CDR2 YNFKEQ come from the germline V gene. CDR3 nucleotide sequence: TGTGCCAGCAGCCAAGATGGTACGGGGGGCCAAGAGACCCAGTACTTC. Residues: CASSQDGTGGQETQYF.

The V gene is TRBV7-2, the J gene TRBJ2-5; possibly TRBD2 for D (6 bases). The V end lost 0 bases, the J end lost 11 bases, and 10 bases lay between the germline ends. Germline V gene sequence: CDR1 SGHTA, CDR2 FQGNSA. The CDR3 spans 12 residues. In DNA form, the CDR3 reads TGTGCCAGCAGCTTAGCGGGGACTCAGCAGTACTTC. Translating gives CASSLAGTQQYF.

This clone was observed a handful of times. The chain is built from TRBV7-3 and TRBJ1-1; 7 positions match TRBD1. Germline assignment: CDR1 SGHTA and CDR2 FQGTGA. This CDR3 comprises 13 residues. V was clipped by 4 bases and J by 8 bases; unmatched bases: 7. The CDR3 loop is CASSWNRGSEAFF. Here the CDR3 DNA reads TGTGCCAGCAGCTGGAACAGGGGTTCGGAAGCTTTCTTT.

The J gene is TRBJ1-2, the V gene TRBV2, with D uncertain. CDR3 length equals 14 residues. Germline CDR1 and CDR2: SNHLY and FYNNEI. The ends were cut back, 1 base at V and 6 bases at J, with 12 bases in the middle. The CDR3 nucleotides read TGTGCCAGCAGTGAAGAGGTGACACCCGATGGCTACACCTTC. This encodes CASSEEVTPDGYTF.

The chain is built from TRBV30 and TRBJ2-7; 9 nucleotides agree with TRBD2. The junction had 4 bases not matched to a gene; V was cut back by 2 bases and J by 2 bases. The CDR3 spans 14 residues. The germline V gene has CDR1 GTSNPN and CDR2 SVGIG (reference sequence). For the CDR3, the DNA is TGTGCCTGGAGTAGCGGGGGGCAACCCTACGAGCAGTACTTC. This sequence encodes CAWSSGGQPYEQYF.

The chain joins TRBV5-1 to TRBJ1-2, with 7 nucleotides matching TRBD1. V gave up 6 bases and J gave up 6 bases; unmatched junction bases: 5. Germline CDR1 and CDR2: SGHRS and YFSETQ. This CDR3 has 12 amino acids. The CDR3 DNA is TGCGCCAGCACCAACACAGGGGATGGCTACACCTTC. Translated: CASTNTGDGYTF.

CDR3 residues: CASGRLPYEQYF. The CDR3 DNA sequence: TGTGCCAGCGGCAGGCTTCCCTACGAGCAGTACTTC. The chain carries TRBV12-3 or TRBV12-4 and TRBJ2-7; D gene uncertain. Trimming left V 8 bases short and J 2 bases short, with 10 bases between. The CDR3 is 12 residues long.

The chain couples TRBV19 to TRBJ1-5, with TRBD1 as a possible D gene (5 bases). The CDR3 loop spans 13 amino acids. CDR1 LNHDA and CDR2 SQIVND come from the germline V gene (reference sequence). Trimming removed 6 bases at V and 7 bases at J, with 13 bases between. CDR3 in amino acids: CASSVQAWQPQHF. In nucleotides, the CDR3 is TGTGCCAGTAGCGTACAGGCTTGGCAGCCCCAGCATTTT.

V and J are TRBV9 and TRBJ2-7; a possible D gene is TRBD2 (5 bases). CDR3 size: 14 residues. Germline V gene sequence: CDR1 SGDLS, CDR2 YYNGEE. Trimming shortened V by 0 bases and J by 2 bases, and 9 bases separated the two germline ends. The CDR3 sequence: CASSVGSEPYEQYF. CDR3 DNA sequence: TGTGCCAGCAGCGTAGGTAGCGAGCCCTACGAGCAGTACTTC.

CDR3 DNA: TGTGCCAGCAGCAAGGGGTTCCAAGAGACCCAGTACTTC. Amino acid sequence: CASSKGFQETQYF. This rearrangement joins TRBV7-8 to TRBJ2-5, with a weak D call TRBD1 (5 bases). The CDR3 runs to 13 residues. With 5 bases removed from V and 1 base from J, the gap between germline ends came to 8 bases. From germline, CDR1 is SGHVS and CDR2 FQNEAQ.